What follows are 27 T cell receptor beta chains derived from one specimen sequenced in a study of cytomegalovirus exposure and HLA in healthy donors. Researchers ran the PCR with 60 Vbeta and 13 Jbeta primers. Clones were sequenced by immunoSEQ multiplex PCR, and TCRdb holds only the in-frame ones, with some missing. The repertoire holds about 160,000 clones, with roughly 70% as singletons. Specimen: PBMCs. The origin of the receptors is a woman aged 45-59 years in good health and CMV-seropositive.

V usage is TRBV15 and J usage is TRBJ2-3; 10 bases map to TRBD2. Germline assignment: CDR1 LNHNV and CDR2 YYDKDF (reference sequence). Trimming cost V 3 bases and J 7 bases; bases outside gene matches: 7. This CDR3 region has 15 residues. In DNA, the CDR3 is TGTGCCACCAGCAGTCCCCGGACTAGCGGATATACGCAGTATTTT. As protein: CATSSPRTSGYTQYF.

The V gene is TRBV19, the J gene TRBJ2-6, with 7 bases fitting TRBD2. This CDR3 has 17 amino acids. In germline, CDR1 is LNHDA, CDR2 SQIVND (reference sequence). Unmatched junction bases numbered 7, after V lost 5 bases and J lost 0 bases. The CDR3 reads CASSEGGTISGANVLTF. CDR3 sequence (DNA): TGTGCCAGTAGTGAGGGAGGGACGATCTCTGGGGCCAACGTCCTGACTTTC.

CDR3: CASRPTGGDTGELFF. The DNA of the CDR3 is TGTGCCAGCAGGCCGACAGGGGGCGACACCGGGGAGCTGTTTTTT. The chain joins TRBV5-4 to TRBJ2-2, with 10 nucleotides matching TRBD1. V lost 5 bases and J lost 3; bases outside the gene matches: 4. Germline assignment: CDR1 SGHNT and CDR2 YYREEE (reference sequence). The CDR3 contains 15 residues.

The V and J genes are TRBV11-1 and TRBJ2-5; D is possibly TRBD2 (6 bases). TRBJ2-7 matches the DNA end more closely, so the J call is doubtful. CDR1 SGHAT and CDR2 FQDESV come from the germline V gene (reference sequence). CDR3 length: 14 amino acids. CDR3 sequence (DNA): TGTGCCAGCAGCCGAGGGCTGTCCGGGAGCGAGCAGTACTTC. Its translation is CASSRGLSGSEQYF.

J is TRBJ2-2 and V is TRBV6-6; D is ambiguous. The CDR3 totals 13 residues. V was pared by 5 bases and J by 3 bases, with 7 bases between. Germline assignment: CDR1 MNHNY and CDR2 SVGAGI (reference sequence). In nucleotides, the CDR3 is TGTGCCAGCAGTCCTTCCCACACCGGGGAGCTGTTTTTT. This codes for CASSPSHTGELFF.

This clone was seen just once. CDR3 nucleotides: TGTGCCAGCACTGCTCAGAGGGTTTCCTACAATGAGCAGTTCTTC. Translating it yields CASTAQRVSYNEQFF. The J gene is TRBJ2-1, the V gene TRBV6-5; perhaps TRBD2 as D (5 bases). Trimming took 7 bases from V and 1 from J, leaving 14 bases between them. Germline V gene sequence: CDR1 MNHEY, CDR2 SVGAGI. This CDR3 contains 15 residues.

The chain links TRBV13 to TRBJ1-2; TRBD1 might be the D (6 bases). The CDR3 has 17 amino acids. V was pared by 2 bases and J by 4 bases, with 20 bases between. Germline CDR1 reads PRHDT; CDR2 reads FYEKMQ (reference sequence). The DNA for the CDR3 is TGTGCCAGCAGCTTAAGGGGGTACGGCACGCGGAGCTATGGCTACACCTTC. This translates into CASSLRGYGTRSYGYTF.

The DNA for the CDR3 is TGTGCCAGCAGCTTGGGAGGTGGGGGGGGCTACGAGCAGTACTTC. Translation: CASSLGGGGGYEQYF. The V and J genes are TRBV5-6 and TRBJ2-7; 7 nucleotides agree with TRBD2. The CDR3 runs to 15 residues. The germline V gene encodes CDR1 SGHDT and CDR2 YYEEEE. Unmatched junction bases numbered 6, after V lost 0 bases and J lost 3 bases.

This clone was observed a single time. The J gene is TRBJ1-1, the V gene TRBV27; TRBD1 matches 8 bases. Losses at the gene ends were 6 bases for V and 5 bases for J; bases not matched to a gene: 11. This CDR3 region has 15 residues. The V gene's germline CDR1 is MNHEY and CDR2 SMNVEV (reference sequence). For the CDR3, the DNA is TGTGCCAGCAGAACCGCGACAGGGGCGAGGACTGAAGCTTTCTTT. This encodes CASRTATGARTEAFF.

The chain is built from TRBV11-2 and TRBJ2-5; D remains ambiguous. The V end was cut by 3 bases, the J end by 7 bases, with 12 bases between. Germline values: CDR1 SGHAT, CDR2 FQNNGV. The CDR3 covers 13 residues. The CDR3 is CASSFGSEGTQYF. The CDR3 bases are TGTGCCAGCAGCTTCGGGTCTGAAGGGACCCAGTACTTC.

The V call is TRBV2, the J call TRBJ2-5; TRBD1 is a possible D gene (5 bases). V was trimmed by 9 bases and J by 7 bases, leaving 15 bases between them. Looked up from germline, CDR1 is SNHLY and CDR2 is FYNNEI. This CDR3 contains 12 residues. The CDR3 bases are TGTGCCAGTGCCGGACCCACAGGGACCCAGTACTTC. It encodes CASAGPTGTQYF. The variable domain in full, with the rest retrieved from reference TRBV2 and TRBJ2-5, is EPEVTQTPSHQVTQMGQEVILRCVPISNHLYFYWYRQILGQKVEFLVSFYNNEISEKSEIFDDQFSVERPDGSNFTLKIRSTKLEDSAMYFCASAGPTGTQYFGPGTRLLVL.

V is TRBV7-9 and J is TRBJ1-1; no definite D call. Germline V gene data show CDR1 as SEHNR and CDR2 as FQNEAQ (reference sequence). The CDR3 length is 14 residues. Trimming shortened V by 3 bases and J by 0 bases, and 8 bases separated the two germline ends. The CDR3 sequence is CASSFYSMNTEAFF. The CDR3 DNA sequence: TGTGCCAGCAGCTTTTATAGCATGAACACTGAAGCTTTCTTT. Full variable domain (rest looked up from reference TRBV7-9 and TRBJ1-1): DTGVSQNPRHKITKRGQNVTFRCDPISEHNRLYWYRQTLGQGPEFLTYFQNEAQLEKSRLLSDRFSAERPKGSFSTLEIQRTEQGDSAMYLCASSFYSMNTEAFFGQGTRLTVV.

The chain couples TRBV2 to TRBJ2-3, with D perhaps matching TRBD1 (5 bases). The germline V gene has CDR1 SNHLY and CDR2 FYNNEI. V was cut by 10 bases and J by 2 bases, with 16 bases left in between. The CDR3 consists of 14 residues. CDR3 bases: TGTGCCACGACAAGGGGCTTATCCACAGATACGCAGTATTTT. Its protein is CATTRGLSTDTQYF.

The table lists this clone with a few counts. The chain uses TRBV7-9 and TRBJ2-5; 9 bases are shared with TRBD2. Trimming took 0 bases from V and 3 from J; bases not matched to a gene: 2. The germline gives CDR1 SEHNR, CDR2 FQNEAQ (reference sequence). This CDR3 spans 15 amino acids. The CDR3 DNA reads as TGTGCCAGCAGCTTAGCGGGACTAGCAGAAGAGACCCAGTACTTC. Its protein is CASSLAGLAEETQYF.

The chain employs TRBV7-9 and TRBJ1-4, with D possibly matching TRBD1 (5 bases). The CDR3 is 15 amino acids. V lost 5 bases to trimming and J lost 3 bases, with 13 bases between them. Germline lookup yields CDR1 SEHNR and CDR2 FQNEAQ (reference sequence). The CDR3 protein is CASSVRQTSNEKLFF. Here the CDR3 DNA reads TGTGCCAGCAGCGTAAGACAGACTTCTAATGAAAAACTGTTTTTT.

The CDR3 DNA follows: TGCGCCAGCAGCCATCGACAGGGTTTCGAGCAGTACTTC. Translating gives CASSHRQGFEQYF. The genes are TRBV4-1 and TRBJ2-7, with 7 bases fitting TRBD1. Trimming removed 3 bases from V and 6 bases from J; junction bases left unmatched: 5. In germline, CDR1 is MGHRA, CDR2 YSYEKL. The CDR3 length is 13 residues.

V and J are TRBV7-6 and TRBJ2-7; D is perhaps TRBD2 (5 bases). V was cut by 3 bases and J by 6 bases, with 21 bases left in between. This CDR3 is built from 16 residues. The germline gives CDR1 SGHVS, CDR2 FNYEAQ. The CDR3 coding sequence is TGTGCCAGCAGCTTGGCCGGGCGGGTAGGTTCCGTCGAGCAGTACTTC. This codes for CASSLAGRVGSVEQYF.

J is TRBJ2-1 and V is TRBV5-1; 10 bases match TRBD2. Germline-derived CDR1 and CDR2 are SGHRS and YFSETQ. There are 17 residues in the CDR3. The V gene end was trimmed by 0 bases and the J gene end by 12 bases; junction bases not matched to a gene: 15. The CDR3 coding sequence is TGCGCCAGCAGCTTGGGTTTGGATAGCGGGGGGACTTGGGCGCAGTTCTTC. It specifies CASSLGLDSGGTWAQFF.

The table lists this clone with a count of one. Other DNA variants within this sample encode the same CDR3. The DNA of the CDR3 is TGTGCCAGCAGTGGCTATAGCAATCAGCCCCAGCATTTT. Translated, it gives CASSGYSNQPQHF. V gene TRBV2 combines with J gene TRBJ1-5, with D hard to call. CDR1 and CDR2 (germline): SNHLY, FYNNEI. V lost 4 bases, J lost 0 bases, and 4 bases lay in between. This CDR3 spans 13 amino acids.

The chain joins TRBV7-9 to TRBJ1-2; no clear D. This CDR3 is built from 13 residues. The V gene's germline CDR1 is SEHNR and CDR2 FQNEAQ (reference sequence). The V and J ends lost 5 bases and 4 bases respectively, with 11 bases between them. CDR3: CASSLEQFYGYTF. The CDR3 coding sequence is TGTGCCAGCAGCCTAGAGCAATTCTATGGCTACACCTTC.

This chain connects TRBV7-3 to TRBJ1-2; D perhaps matches TRBD1 (5 bases). The CDR3 has 13 residues. Deletions cut 3 bases from V and 8 bases from J, with 13 bases between. Germline V gene sequence: CDR1 SGHTA, CDR2 FQGTGA. CDR3 sequence: CASSFGGAVGYTF. For the CDR3, the DNA is TGTGCCAGCAGCTTTGGAGGGGCGGTGGGCTACACCTTC.

The chain couples TRBV6-1 to TRBJ2-3; D unclear. V shed 1 base and J shed 2 bases, with 7 bases lying between them. CDR3 length: 14 amino acids. The germline V gene has CDR1 MNHNS and CDR2 SASEGT. The CDR3 spells CASSEDQFTDTQYF. The CDR3 DNA follows: TGTGCCAGCAGTGAAGACCAGTTCACAGATACGCAGTATTTT.

The J gene is TRBJ1-1, the V gene TRBV6-5; D is perhaps TRBD1 (6 bases). This CDR3 has 14 amino acids. V dropped 4 bases and J dropped 1 base, with 10 bases sitting between them. Germline V gives CDR1 MNHEY, CDR2 SVGAGI. DNA for the CDR3: TGTGCCAGCAGTTCGCTGACAGGGAACACTGAAGCTTTCTTT. Its translation: CASSSLTGNTEAFF.

The chain is built from TRBV18 and TRBJ2-5; 11 bases agree with TRBD2. Per germline, CDR1 KGHSH and CDR2 LQKENI. There are 15 residues in the CDR3. With V trimmed by 6 bases and J by 5 bases, 8 bases remained unmatched. This CDR3 is CASSPGTSGRETQYF. The CDR3 coding sequence is TGTGCCAGCTCGCCTGGGACTAGCGGTAGGGAGACCCAGTACTTC.

This clone was detected only once. Other DNA sequences of this sample code for an identical CDR3. The J gene is TRBJ2-4, the V gene TRBV5-6; D uncertain. Deletions cut 3 bases from V and 1 base from J, with 8 bases between. CDR3 length: 14 residues. Germline V gene sequence: CDR1 SGHDT, CDR2 YYEEEE. In DNA, the CDR3 is TGTGCCAGCAGCTCTGGAGCCGCCAAAAACATTCAGTACTTC. This codes for CASSSGAAKNIQYF.

The rearrangement links TRBV6-5 to TRBJ1-2; D is possibly TRBD1 (5 bases). The ends were cut back, 0 bases at V and 8 bases at J, with 13 bases in the middle. The CDR3 consists of 14 residues. Germline lookup yields CDR1 MNHEY and CDR2 SVGAGI. This CDR3 is CASSYSSYTGGYTF. The CDR3 DNA follows: TGTGCCAGCAGTTACTCGAGTTATACAGGCGGCTACACCTTC.

The rearrangement links TRBV7-9 to TRBJ2-7; TRBD2 agrees at 15 bases. The CDR3 spans 17 residues. Germline loops: CDR1 SEHNR, CDR2 FQNEAQ (reference sequence). V gave up 5 bases and J gave up 0 bases; unmatched junction bases: 5. Written as DNA, the CDR3 is TGTGCCAGCAGCGTCGGACTAGCGGGGGGGAACTCCTACGAGCAGTACTTC. It translates to CASSVGLAGGNSYEQYF.